This T cell receptor (beta chain) originates from a study of cytomegalovirus exposure and HLA in healthy donors. General study points: The investigators catalogued 150 to 200 TCR beta chains as cytomegalovirus-associated.

The table came from immunoSEQ multiplex PCR; TCRdb's copy has only in-frame clones and leaves some out. The data show 170,000 or so clones, with around 81% seen just once and 2.5% to 3% held by the top ten. This clone was seen once. Its antigen is not known. What was sequenced was PBMCs. This TCR was recovered from a young woman in good health and CMV-seropositive.

The CDR3 region has the DNA TGTGCCAGCAGCAAATACGGGGGGCCCCAAGAGACCCAGTACTTC. Translation gives CASSKYGGPQETQYF. The genes are TRBV7-9 and TRBJ2-5, with TRBD2 as a possible D gene (7 bases). Looked up from germline, CDR1 is SEHNR and CDR2 is FQNEAQ (reference sequence). The CDR3 runs to 15 residues. The germline V and J ends were trimmed by 5 bases and 1 base, with 14 bases remaining between them.